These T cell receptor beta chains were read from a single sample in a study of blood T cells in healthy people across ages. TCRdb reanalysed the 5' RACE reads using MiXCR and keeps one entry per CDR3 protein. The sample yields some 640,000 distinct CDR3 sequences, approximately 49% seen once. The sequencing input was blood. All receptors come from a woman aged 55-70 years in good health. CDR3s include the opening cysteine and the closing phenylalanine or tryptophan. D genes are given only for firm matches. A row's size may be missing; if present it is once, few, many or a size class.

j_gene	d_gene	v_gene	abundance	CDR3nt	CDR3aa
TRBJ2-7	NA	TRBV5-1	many	TGCGCCAGCAGCTTGGCAATGGAGAACAGTCAGCAGTACTTC	CASSLAMENSQQYF
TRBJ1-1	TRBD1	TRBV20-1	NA	TGCAGTGCTCCCCCCAGGGGGGAGGCTTTCTTT	CSAPPRGEAFF
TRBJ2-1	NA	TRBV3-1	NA	TGTGCCAGCAGCCGGACCGCCGGGACCCAGGTCGGAAATGAGCAGTTCTTC	CASSRTAGTQVGNEQFF
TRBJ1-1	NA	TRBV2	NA	TGTGCCAGCAGTGAAGAGCAGTACCATGAAGCTTTCTTT	CASSEEQYHEAFF
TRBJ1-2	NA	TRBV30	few	TGTGCCTGGAGAAAGGGTCGCTTTGGCTACACCTTC	CAWRKGRFGYTF
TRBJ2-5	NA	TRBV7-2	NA	TGTGCCAGCAGCCCCTCCCCGGGGCGAGGAGGTCAAGAGACCCAGTACTTC	CASSPSPGRGGQETQYF
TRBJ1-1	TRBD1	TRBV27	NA	TGTGCCAGCAGTTCCTCCGGGACAGGGAACACTGAAGCTTTCTTT	CASSSSGTGNTEAFF
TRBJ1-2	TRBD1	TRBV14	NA	TGTGCCAGCAGCCCCCGGGACAGGGAGTTGAGTGGCTACACCTTC	CASSPRDRELSGYTF
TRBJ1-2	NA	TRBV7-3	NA	TGTGCCAGCAGCTTAACCGCCAGTCCCAACTATGGCTACACCTTC	CASSLTASPNYGYTF
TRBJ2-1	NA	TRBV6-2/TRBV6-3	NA	TGTGCCAGCAGTTACCTTAGGACAGCCTACAATGAGCAGTTCTTC	CASSYLRTAYNEQFF
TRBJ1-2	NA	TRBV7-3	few	TGTGCCAGCAGCTTAGAGGGCGACCATGGCTACACCTTC	CASSLEGDHGYTF
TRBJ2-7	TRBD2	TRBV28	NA	TGTGCCAGCAGGGGTTGGGGCAGCGGGAGTTTCGACGAGCAGTACTTC	CASRGWGSGSFDEQYF
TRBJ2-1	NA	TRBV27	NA	TGTGCCAGCAGTTTGTACGTCGGGAGCTCCTACAATGAGCAGTTCTTC	CASSLYVGSSYNEQFF
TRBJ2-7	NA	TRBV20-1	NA	TGCAGTGCCCCGGCGCTTTACGAGCAGTACTTC	CSAPALYEQYF
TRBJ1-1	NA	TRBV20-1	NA	TGCAGTGCTAGAGCTACGCGGCAGAACACTGAAGCTTTCTTT	CSARATRQNTEAFF
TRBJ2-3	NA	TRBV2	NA	TGTGCCAGCAGTGACAAGTCAGAAGCTTCTAGCACAGATACGCAGTATTTT	CASSDKSEASSTDTQYF
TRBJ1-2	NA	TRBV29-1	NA	TGCAGCGTTGAACCTGGAGGGTCTGGCTACACCTTC	CSVEPGGSGYTF
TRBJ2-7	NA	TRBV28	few	TGTGCCAGCAGTAAAACAGTTTCCTACGAGCAGTACTTC	CASSKTVSYEQYF
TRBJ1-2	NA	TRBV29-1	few	TGCAGCGTTGATGTTGCTCGAGGCTACACCTTC	CSVDVARGYTF
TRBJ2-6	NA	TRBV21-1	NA	TGTGCCAGCAGCAAAGCGGGTGGGACAGGGGAAAATAGCTCTGGGGCCAACGTCCTGACTTTC	CASSKAGGTGENSSGANVLTF
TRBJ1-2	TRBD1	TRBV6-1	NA	TGTGCCAACCGAGAGACAGGGGGGGAATATGGCTACACCTTC	CANRETGGEYGYTF
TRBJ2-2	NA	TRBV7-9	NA	TGTGCCAGCAGCTTCTTCACGGTGATGGGCGGGGAGCTGTTTTTT	CASSFFTVMGGELFF
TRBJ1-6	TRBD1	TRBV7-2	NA	TGTGCCAGCAGCATGGACAGGGCTAACTCCTATAATTCACCCCTCCACTTT	CASSMDRANSYNSPLHF
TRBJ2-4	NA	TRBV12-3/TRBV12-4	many	TGTGCCAGCAATGGGCTAGCCAAAAACATTCAGTACTTC	CASNGLAKNIQYF
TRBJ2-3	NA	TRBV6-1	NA	TGTGCCAGCAGTGAACCCGGGGTTTATACGCAGTATTTT	CASSEPGVYTQYF
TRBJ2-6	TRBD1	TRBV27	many	TGTGCCAGCAGTACCAACTGGGGGGACAGGGCACTTTCCGGGGCCAACGTCCTGACTTTC	CASSTNWGDRALSGANVLTF
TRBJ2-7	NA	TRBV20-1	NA	TGCAGTGCTAGAGATCGGATCGGGAGCACCTACGAGCAGTACTTC	CSARDRIGSTYEQYF
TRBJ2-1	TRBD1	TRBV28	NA	TGTGCCAGCAGTTCCACCTCGGACAGGTCGGGTTTGCGGTTCTTC	CASSSTSDRSGLRFF
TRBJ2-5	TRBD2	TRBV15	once	TGTGCCACCAGCAGAGCTCGGACTAGCGGGCCGCAGCGGTACTTC	CATSRARTSGPQRYF